The TCR beta chain described here comes from a study of spatial heterogeneity in lung cancer. V lost 3 bases and J 5 bases, leaving 14 bases between the germline ends. CDR3 size: 14 residues. Germline V gene sequence: CDR1 SGHTA, CDR2 FQGNSA. Time point noted: blood at routine non-recurrence follow-up after resection. Tumor, nontumor lung or frozen PBMC supplied whole RNA that was sequenced unsorted. This clonotype came up many times. The presence of a unique molecular identifier marked each TCR cDNA molecule. TCRdb itself ran the 5' RACE reads through MiXCR, one entry per CDR3 protein. The sample lists approximately 50,000 distinct CDR3 sequences, around 7.7% occurring once.

The clonotype was recovered from a female donor with early-stage non-small cell lung cancer. The input for sequencing was PBMCs, taken at follow-up. The chain joins TRBV7-2 to TRBJ2-7; perhaps D is TRBD1 or TRBD2 (5 bases each). CDR3 residues: CASSLRGEYHEQYF. CDR3 sequence (DNA): TGTGCCAGCAGCTTGAGGGGAGAATATCACGAGCAGTACTTC.